A selection of T cell receptor beta chains follows, all from one sample in a study of shared clonotypes between healthy human individuals. TCRdb keeps only in-frame clones here, not all; method: immunoSEQ multiplex PCR. The data hold roughly 2 million clones, with nearly 97% observed a single time. The sample comprised naive CD4+ T cells sorted from blood. The source of these receptors is a young man in good health. The CDR3 runs from the conserved cysteine through the conserved F or W. A D gene is named only where the DNA matches it firmly. The size of a clone is reported for some rows only, either as once, few or many, or as a class for expanded clones.

>.|.|TRBV30|TRBJ2-6
TGTGCCTGGAGTGTTCGAAGGGGATCGGCCAACGTCCTGACTTTC
CAWSVRRGSANVLTF
>TRBD1|.|TRBV7-2|TRBJ2-7
TGTGCCAGCAGCCTCGCCGGGACAGGAGGCTACGAGCAGTACTTC
CASSLAGTGGYEQYF
>.|.|TRBV28|TRBJ2-4
TGTGCCAGCAGTTTGTATAAAAACATTCAGTACTTC
CASSLYKNIQYF
>.|few|TRBV9|TRBJ1-5
TGTGCCAGCAGCGGCAGCATCGATCAGCCCCAGCATTTT
CASSGSIDQPQHF
>.|.|TRBV25-1|TRBJ2-7
TGTGCCAGCAGTGAACAGGGAACCTACGAGCAGTACTTC
CASSEQGTYEQYF
>.|.|TRBV15|TRBJ2-4
TGTGCCACCAGCAGAGATCTTGCGGGGCAAAACATTCAGTACTTC
CATSRDLAGQNIQYF
>.|.|TRBV13|TRBJ2-7
TGTGCCAGCAGCTTACTTAGTCCGGGGGTATTGGGTGAGCAGTACTTC
CASSLLSPGVLGEQYF
>.|.|TRBV6-5|TRBJ1-2
TGTGCCAGCAGTTACTCGGTAACCGGGACGAACTATGGCTACACCTTC
CASSYSVTGTNYGYTF
>TRBD1|.|TRBV9|TRBJ1-4
TGTGCCAGCAGCCCAATGGACAGGACAACTAATGAAAAACTGTTTTTT
CASSPMDRTTNEKLFF
>.|.|TRBV5-8|TRBJ1-1
TGTGCCAGCAGCTTGCTCGTAGGCACTGAAGCTTTCTTT
CASSLLVGTEAFF
>TRBD1|.|TRBV6-4|TRBJ1-3
TGTGCCAGCAGTGGAGGGACAGGGACCTCTGGAAACACCATATATTTT
CASSGGTGTSGNTIYF
>.|.|TRBV19|TRBJ2-1
TGTGCCAGTAGTATAGGGCCGGGACGGGACGGGGGTTACAATGAGCAGTTCTTC
CASSIGPGRDGGYNEQFF
>.|.|TRBV11-2|TRBJ2-2
TGTGCCAGCAGCTTAGGGAAGGCTAGCTTCCCCGGGGAGCTGTTTTTT
CASSLGKASFPGELFF
>.|once|TRBV6-6|TRBJ2-7
TGTGCCAGCAGTTACTCGACACTGGGATCTACTAGTGAGCAGTACTTC
CASSYSTLGSTSEQYF
>TRBD1|.|TRBV5-8|TRBJ1-6
TGTGCCAGCAGCTTACCCGGACAGGGGGATTTTACAGGTAATTCACCCCTCCACTTT
CASSLPGQGDFTGNSPLHF
>.|.|TRBV7-2|TRBJ2-5
TGTGCCAGCAGCCCCCCGGAGGGCCGCGAGACCCAGTACTTC
CASSPPEGRETQYF
>.|.|TRBV10-3|TRBJ1-1
TGTGCCACCAAAGAGACAGGAGTGAACACTGAAGCTTTCTTT
CATKETGVNTEAFF
>TRBD1|.|TRBV5-5|TRBJ1-2
TGTGCCAGCAGCCCGCGGACAGGGAATAACTATGGCTACACCTTC
CASSPRTGNNYGYTF
>TRBD2|.|TRBV10-3|TRBJ2-3
TGTGCCATCAGTGAGCACGCGGCGGGGGGGCTGAGACTGAGCACAGATACGCAGTATTTT
CAISEHAAGGLRLSTDTQYF
>.|.|TRBV28|TRBJ2-5
TGTGCCAGCAGCCTCCTGGGGGAGACCCAGTACTTC
CASSLLGETQYF
>.|.|TRBV30|TRBJ2-7
TGTGCCTGGGGCAGGGCAGGTACTTACAACGAGCAGTACTTC
CAWGRAGTYNEQYF
>.|once|TRBV7-9|TRBJ2-7
TGTGCCAGCAGCCCTGTCGGGGCGGCCTCCTACGAGCAGTACTTC
CASSPVGAASYEQYF
>.|.|TRBV6-1|TRBJ2-7
TGTGCCAGCAGTGAATACCCGAAGGCCTACGAGCAGTACTTC
CASSEYPKAYEQYF
>TRBD1|.|TRBV7-2|TRBJ2-7
TGTGCCAGCAGCTCGGGACAGGGACTATACGAGCAGTACTTC
CASSSGQGLYEQYF
>.|.|TRBV11-2|TRBJ2-1
TGTGCCAGCAGCTCTCCTGGGCCGAGCTCCTACAATGAGCAGTTCTTC
CASSSPGPSSYNEQFF
>.|.|TRBV2|TRBJ2-7
TGTGCCACCAACGAGGCCGGAGGTTGGGAGCAGTACTTC
CATNEAGGWEQYF
>.|.|TRBV7-9|TRBJ1-1
TGTGCCAGCAGTGGACTGTCTGAAGCTTTCTTT
CASSGLSEAFF
>.|.|TRBV6-6|TRBJ1-2
TGTGCCAGCAGTAGAGACTGGGAGGCTTATGGCTACACCTTC
CASSRDWEAYGYTF
>TRBD1|.|TRBV5-1|TRBJ2-2
TGCGCCAGCAGCGTTCAGGGGGCTTACACCGGGGAGCTGTTTTTT
CASSVQGAYTGELFF
>.|.|TRBV9|TRBJ2-1
TGTGCCAGCAGCGTAGATCTGGGCTCTTGGAATGAGCAGTTCTTC
CASSVDLGSWNEQFF
>.|.|TRBV7-2|TRBJ1-3
TGTGCCAGCAGCTTAGATGAGGGGTTCAGCTCTGGAAACACCATATATTTT
CASSLDEGFSSGNTIYF
>TRBD2|.|TRBV18|TRBJ2-2
TGTGCCAGCTCAAGGTCGGTAGCGGGGAACACCGGGGAGCTGTTTTTT
CASSRSVAGNTGELFF
>.|.|TRBV30|TRBJ1-2
TGTGCCTGGAGTGCCCTGCAGATGGGTGGCTACACCTTC
CAWSALQMGGYTF
>.|.|TRBV29-1|TRBJ2-2
TGCAGCGTTGAAGATAGTTTCGCCGGGGAGCTGTTTTTT
CSVEDSFAGELFF
>.|.|TRBV27|TRBJ2-1
TGTGCCAGCAGTCTAGGGGTTAGAGGTTTAGACAATGAGCAGTTCTTC
CASSLGVRGLDNEQFF
>TRBD2|once|TRBV6-1|TRBJ2-7
TGTGCCAGCAGTGAAGGAGCACTGGGGGGGTCCTACGAGCAGTACTTC
CASSEGALGGSYEQYF
>.|.|TRBV11-1|TRBJ2-2
TGTGCCAGCAGCTTGTCGACGGCCTACACCGGGGAGCTGTTTTTT
CASSLSTAYTGELFF
>.|.|TRBV5-1|TRBJ2-5
TGCGCCAGCAGGTTGCGGGGGGACAGTCAAGAGACCCAGTACTTC
CASRLRGDSQETQYF
>.|.|TRBV6-5|TRBJ1-2
TGTGCCAGCAGTTACCGCGTAGGGGCTGCTCTTGGCTACACCTTC
CASSYRVGAALGYTF
>.|.|TRBV6-6|TRBJ2-7
TGTGCCAGCCGAACTGAATCCTACGAGCAGTACTTC
CASRTESYEQYF
>.|.|TRBV11-2|TRBJ2-7
TGTGCCAGCAGCTTAGGATTTGAGGGGCGGGAGCAGTACTTC
CASSLGFEGREQYF
>.|.|TRBV28|TRBJ1-2
TGTGCCAGCAGTGTAGAGTTACCTCTGATTACCTTC
CASSVELPLITF
>TRBD1|.|TRBV6-6|TRBJ1-6
TGTGCCAGCAGTACCTACAGGGGCGCTCCCCTCCACTTT
CASSTYRGAPLHF
>TRBD1|.|TRBV5-4|TRBJ1-6
TGTGCCAGCAGCTTGGTTCAGGGGGCCGATTCACCCCTCCACTTT
CASSLVQGADSPLHF
>TRBD2|.|TRBV2|TRBJ2-7
TGTGCCAGCAGATTGACTAGCGGGAGCTCCTACGAGCAGTACTTC
CASRLTSGSSYEQYF
>TRBD2|.|TRBV27|TRBJ2-7
TGTGCCAGCAGTCTCCTAGCGGGGAGCTCCTACGAGCAGTACTTC
CASSLLAGSSYEQYF
>TRBD1|.|TRBV6-4|TRBJ2-2
TGTGCCAGCAGGACAGGGATAAACACCGGGGAGCTGTTTTTT
CASRTGINTGELFF
>.|.|TRBV4-3|TRBJ1-5
TGCGCCAGCAGCCAAGGGACGTTGGGGCAGCCCCAGCATTTT
CASSQGTLGQPQHF
>.|.|TRBV6-6|TRBJ1-6
TGTGCCAGCATCCCACGGGGGTTGATCGATTCACCCCTCCACTTT
CASIPRGLIDSPLHF
>.|.|TRBV19|TRBJ2-6
TGTGCCAGTAGTATAGGAGGGGCCTCTGGGGCCAACGTCCTGACTTTC
CASSIGGASGANVLTF
>.|.|TRBV2|TRBJ1-5
TGTGCCAGCAGTGAAGAGGGGAGGGTGAATCAGCCCCAGCATTTT
CASSEEGRVNQPQHF